This T cell receptor beta chain was captured in a study of T cell changes during pregnancy in multiple sclerosis. Germline V lookup: CDR1 SGHTA, CDR2 FQGTGA. CDR3 length: 12 amino acids. Worth noting for this clone: Relative to the germline gene, one junction end is altered; a read error may explain this.

The assay was immunoSEQ multiplex PCR, and TCRdb's table has in-frame clones only and misses some. The table has fewer than 65,000 clones, around 93% seen once; the top ten hold around 2%. The sample was peripheral blood, taken in the second trimester of pregnancy. This clonotype originated in a female donor with multiple sclerosis, enrolled in a pregnancy study. This chain connects TRBV7-3 to TRBJ2-2; D unclear. CDR3 protein: CASSLTRGELFF. The CDR3 DNA reads TGTGCCAGCAGTTTAACGAGGGGGGAGCTGTTTTTT.